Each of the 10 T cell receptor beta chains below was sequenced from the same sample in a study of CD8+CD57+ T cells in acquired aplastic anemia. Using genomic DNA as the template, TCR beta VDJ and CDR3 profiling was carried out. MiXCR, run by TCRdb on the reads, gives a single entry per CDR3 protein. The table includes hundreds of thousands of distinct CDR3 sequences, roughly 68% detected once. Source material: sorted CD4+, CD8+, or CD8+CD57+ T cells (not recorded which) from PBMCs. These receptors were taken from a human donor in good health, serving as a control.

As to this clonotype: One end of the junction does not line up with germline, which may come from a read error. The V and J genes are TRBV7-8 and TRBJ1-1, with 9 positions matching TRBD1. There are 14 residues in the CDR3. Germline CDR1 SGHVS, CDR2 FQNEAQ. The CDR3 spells CASSLGTGDGETFF. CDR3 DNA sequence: TGTGCCAGCAGCTTAGGGACAGGGGACGGTGAAACTTTCTTT.

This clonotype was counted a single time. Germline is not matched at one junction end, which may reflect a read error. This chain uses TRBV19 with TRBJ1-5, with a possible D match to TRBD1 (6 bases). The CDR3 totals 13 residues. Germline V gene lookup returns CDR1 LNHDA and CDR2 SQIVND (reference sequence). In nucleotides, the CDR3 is TGTGCCAGCACCGCACAGGGATATCGGCCTCAGCACTTT. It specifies CASTAQGYRPQHF.

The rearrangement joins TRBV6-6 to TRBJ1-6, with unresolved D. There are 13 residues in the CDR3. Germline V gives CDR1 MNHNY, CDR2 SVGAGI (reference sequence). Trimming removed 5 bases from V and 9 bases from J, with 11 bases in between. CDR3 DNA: TGTGCCAGCAGTAATCGGGTATCTTCACCCCTCCACTTT. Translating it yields CASSNRVSSPLHF.

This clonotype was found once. CDR3: CASSLGLAGSETQYF. In DNA, the CDR3 is TGCGCCAGCAGCCTGGGACTAGCGGGAAGCGAGACCCAGTACTTC. The chain combines TRBV5-1 with TRBJ2-5, with TRBD2 matching 13 bases. Losses at the gene ends were 4 bases for V and 5 bases for J; bases not matched to a gene: 5. The CDR3 runs 15 residues. Germline loops: CDR1 SGHRS, CDR2 YFSETQ.

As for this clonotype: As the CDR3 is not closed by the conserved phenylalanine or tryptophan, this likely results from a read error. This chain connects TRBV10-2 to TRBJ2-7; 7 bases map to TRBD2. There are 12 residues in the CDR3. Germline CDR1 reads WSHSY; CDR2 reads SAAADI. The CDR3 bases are TGTGCCATCAGGGTACCGGGGGGCGAGCAGTACCTC. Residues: CAIRVPGGEQYL.

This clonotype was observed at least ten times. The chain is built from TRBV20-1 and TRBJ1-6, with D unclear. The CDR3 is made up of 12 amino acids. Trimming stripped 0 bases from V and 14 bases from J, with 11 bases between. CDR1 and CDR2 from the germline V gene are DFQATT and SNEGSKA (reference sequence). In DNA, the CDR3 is TGCAGTGCTAGAGACCAGCTAGTGGCCCTCCACTTT. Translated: CSARDQLVALHF.

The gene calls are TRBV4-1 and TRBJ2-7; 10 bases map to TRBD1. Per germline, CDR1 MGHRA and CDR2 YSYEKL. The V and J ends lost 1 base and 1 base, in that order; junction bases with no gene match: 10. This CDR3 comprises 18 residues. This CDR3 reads CASSQVGEGQGISYEQYF. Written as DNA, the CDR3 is TGCGCCAGCAGCCAAGTCGGGGAGGGACAGGGGATTTCCTACGAGCAGTACTTC.

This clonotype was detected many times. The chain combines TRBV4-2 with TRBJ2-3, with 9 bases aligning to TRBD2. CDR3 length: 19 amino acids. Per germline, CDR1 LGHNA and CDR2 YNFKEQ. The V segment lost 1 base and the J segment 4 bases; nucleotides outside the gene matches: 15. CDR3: CASSQVTPGGGARSDTQYF. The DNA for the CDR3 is TGTGCCAGCAGCCAAGTCACTCCGGGCGGGGGGGCTCGGTCAGATACGCAGTATTTT.

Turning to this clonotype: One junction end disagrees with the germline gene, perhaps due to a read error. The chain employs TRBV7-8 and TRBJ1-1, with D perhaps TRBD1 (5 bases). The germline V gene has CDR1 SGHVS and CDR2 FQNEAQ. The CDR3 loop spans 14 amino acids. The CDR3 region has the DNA TGTGCCAGCAGCTTCTCTAGCGGGGACTCCTACAATGAGTTT. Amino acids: CASSFSSGDSYNEF.

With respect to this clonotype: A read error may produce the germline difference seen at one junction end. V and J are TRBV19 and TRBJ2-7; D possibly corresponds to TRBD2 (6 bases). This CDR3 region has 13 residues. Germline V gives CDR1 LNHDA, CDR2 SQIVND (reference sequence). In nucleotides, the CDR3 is TGTGCCAGTAGTAACTCGGGAGATGCCAAACTGTTCTTC. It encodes CASSNSGDAKLFF.